The T cell receptor (beta chain) under discussion was sequenced for a study of T cells after yellow fever vaccination. The TCR cDNA carried a universal primer site and UMIs from 5'RACE template switching. One entry per CDR3 protein results from TCRdb running MiXCR on the 5' RACE reads. This sample has some 560,000 distinct CDR3 sequences; 19% occur once, and the top ten carry roughly 13%. Germline V gene sequence: CDR1 DFQATT, CDR2 SNEGSKA (reference sequence). This CDR3 spans 14 amino acids. V dropped 1 base and J dropped 4 bases, with 10 bases sitting between them. J is TRBJ2-2 and V is TRBV20-1, with D maybe TRBD1 (5 bases). Material: PBMCs, obtained 15 days after the yellow fever booster vaccination. The source of this sequence is a man aged 25-45 years who received the YFV17D yellow fever vaccine. The CDR3 nucleotides read TGCAGTGCTAGAGGTCAGGGCGGCACCGGGGAGCTGTTTTTT. Translation gives CSARGQGGTGELFF.